This TCR beta chain was retrieved from a study of identical twins. The CDR3 has 14 amino acids. Per the germline V gene, CDR1 is LGHDT and CDR2 is YNNKEL (reference sequence). The J segment lost 8 bases and the V segment lost 5 bases, leaving 7 bases of the junction unmatched. TCRdb re-called the 5' RACE reads through MiXCR, storing one row per CDR3 protein. This table has about 470,000 distinct CDR3 sequences, approximately 24% appearing once. These same data were also listed under a study on T cells expressing NK-cell markers.

The clonotype originates from a woman younger than 30 in good health. V and J are TRBV3-1 and TRBJ1-2, with 11 bases fitting TRBD1. The sample taken for sequencing was CD4+ T cells sorted from blood. CDR3 in amino acids: CASSLGQGAGGYTF. CDR3 nucleotides: TGTGCCAGCAGCTTAGGACAGGGGGCGGGAGGCTACACCTTC.